The T cell receptor beta chain under discussion was sequenced for a study of blood T cell repertoires in COVID-19 (TCRdb year 2020). In the study overall: Samples covering the acute and convalescent phases of COVID-19 were provided by collaborators in the United States, Italy and Spain. Where HLA class I and class II types were available, the types were taken from metadata supplied by the sample provider, not from assay-based typing. A freely available public database, intended as a resource for researchers studying the immune response to SARS-CoV-2, is where the repertoires were released. The material from the prospective study consisted of cDNA or gDNA derived from T cells, B-cell-depleted T cells, or PBMCs. Samples were obtained from the ongoing ImmuneRACE study (first 160 participants) and from some 1,200 subjects provided by 6 global collaborators. Deeply sampled blood TCRbeta repertoires from subjects exposed to, actively infected with, or recovered from COVID-19 were included in the dataset. A de-identified subject ID, COVID-19 status, age in years and sex were almost always included in the sample metadata.

Ends trimmed: V by 6 bases, J by 3 bases; bases unmatched to a gene: 4. CDR1 is given as SNHLY and CDR2 as FYNNEI, both from the germline V gene. The CDR3 measures 14 amino acids from cysteine to phenylalanine. Only the CDR3 portion is preserved as DNA: 42 bases, with reading frame beginning at the first base. What the research found in general, with its limitations: Clinical and demographic metadata were provided uncurated, with the amount varying by source and participant.

TCRbeta CDR3 regions were amplified from genomic DNA by means of the immunoSEQ Assay, a bias-controlled multiplex PCR. In the source study's methods: Within the assay, amplification of reference gene primers was used to estimate how many nucleated cells each sample contained. Sequence reads were collapsed and filtered to measure the absolute abundance of every unique TCRbeta CDR3 rearrangement. For each sample, productive Simpson clonality was calculated as the square root of Simpson's diversity index across productive rearrangements. In its TCRdb copy, this immuneACCESS table keeps in-frame sequences only and misses some clones. Where compared with another copy, unresolved V genes explain less than half of these, and the others have no known cause. V, J and clone size are taken as reported in that table, and D and trimming were inferred from the DNA itself. Present in this sample are 110,000 or so clones, 80% to 90% of which were seen just once. Clones ranked in the top ten supply approximately 3.6% of the sample.

The collaborating institutions used their own protocols to collect whole blood in K2EDTA tubes. For TCRbeta analysis, collaborators shipped samples as frozen whole blood, isolated PBMCs, or DNA extracted from either of those sample types. To note about this clone: Its antigen specificity is not known. Nothing much larger sits one base from this clone, and base qualities are not available.

This TCR was sampled from a man in his forties or fifties with acute or convalescent COVID-19. This chain is built from TRBV2 and TRBJ1-4; 7 central bases correspond to TRBD1. The specimen sequenced was peripheral blood. CDR3 sequence: CASRATGPNEKLFF. The DNA sequence is given as TGTGCCAGCAGGGCGACAGGGCCTAATGAAAAACTGTTTTTT.